The 21 T cell receptor beta chains given below trace back to one sample, sequenced in a study of shared clonotypes between healthy human individuals. The assay was immunoSEQ multiplex PCR, and TCRdb's table has in-frame clones only and misses some. There are millions of clones in the sample; just over 90% occur only once, and more than 1.5% lies in the top ten. Terminally differentiated effector memory CD45RA+ cells were left out of the naive CD8 fraction, which was CD45RO-negative and positively selected for CCR7. The sequencing sample was made of naive CD8+ T cells from PBMCs. The receptors were sampled from a man younger than 30 in good health. Some clones in this sample may be carry-over from other donors' samples.

The chain links TRBV14 to TRBJ2-7; D may be TRBD2 (6 bases). Germline values: CDR1 SGHDN, CDR2 FVKESK. Trimming stripped 1 base from V and 3 bases from J, with 13 bases between. The CDR3 has 15 amino acids. In nucleotides, the CDR3 is TGTGCCAGCAGCCAAGGGACTACCTCTTACTACGAGCAGTACTTC. Translating it yields CASSQGTTSYYEQYF.

The V and J genes are TRBV28 and TRBJ1-5; no definite D call. This CDR3 has 14 residues. The germline CDR1 and CDR2 sequences are MDHEN and SYDVKM. Trimming left V 6 bases short and J 7 bases short, with 16 bases between. The CDR3 sequence is CASSGPGGLQPQHF. CDR3 DNA sequence: TGTGCCAGCAGCGGACCGGGCGGGTTGCAGCCCCAGCATTTT. The variable domain in full, completed from reference TRBV28 and TRBJ1-5, reads DVKVTQSSRYLVKRTGEKVFLECVQDMDHENMFWYRQDPGLGLRLIYFSYDVKMKEKGDIPEGYSVSREKKERFSLILESASTNQTSMYLCASSGPGGLQPQHFGDGTRLSIL.

This clone was seen once. V and J are TRBV27 and TRBJ2-7, with a possible D match to TRBD2 (6 bases). The V gene lost 7 bases and the J gene lost 0 bases, with 13 bases spanning the gap. From germline, CDR1 is MNHEY and CDR2 SMNVEV (reference sequence). This CDR3 has 14 amino acids. Here the CDR3 DNA reads TGTGCCAGCAACAGGCCGACTAGCTCCTACGAGCAGTACTTC. Its translation is CASNRPTSSYEQYF.

V is TRBV6-1 and J is TRBJ1-2; no reliable D call. The CDR3 sequence is 16 residues long. V lost 0 bases to trimming and J lost 4 bases, with 15 bases between them. Germline CDR1 MNHNS, CDR2 SASEGT. CDR3 in amino acids: CASSEAHPPRVYGYTF. CDR3 nucleotides: TGTGCCAGCAGTGAAGCGCACCCGCCCCGAGTCTATGGCTACACCTTC.

This chain connects TRBV28 to TRBJ2-5; D ambiguous. The CDR3 spans 14 residues. CDR1 is MDHEN, CDR2 SYDVKM, per germline. V lost 1 base and J lost 4, with 10 bases in between. CDR3 DNA: TGTGCCAGCAGTTTATTATGGGAAGGAGAGACCCAGTACTTC. It is translated as CASSLLWEGETQYF.

The chain is built from TRBV6-1 and TRBJ2-7; D possibly corresponds to TRBD1 (6 bases). V shed 4 bases and J shed 0 bases, with 19 bases lying between them. Per germline, CDR1 MNHNS and CDR2 SASEGT. This CDR3 comprises 17 residues. In nucleotides, the CDR3 is TGTGCCAGCAGTGTTTACAGGGTGTTGGGTGCCTCCTACGAGCAGTACTTC. It yields the protein CASSVYRVLGASYEQYF.

For the CDR3, the DNA is TGTGCCAGCAGCCAATTGGGTGCGGCAGATACGCAGTATTTT. This sequence encodes CASSQLGAADTQYF. The V and J genes are TRBV7-3 and TRBJ2-3; D gene unclear. CDR1 and CDR2 from the germline V gene are SGHTA and FQGTGA. Between the trimmed V and J ends, which lost 5 bases and 4 bases, there was a span of 13 bases. The CDR3 sequence is 14 residues long. Looking up the rest from reference TRBV7-3 and TRBJ2-3 gives the full variable domain: GAGVSQTPSNKVTEKGKYVELRCDPISGHTALYWYRQSLGQGPEFLIYFQGTGAADDSGLPNDRFFAVRPEGSVSTLKIQRTERGDSAVYLCASSQLGAADTQYFGPGTRLTVL.

The V call is TRBV11-1, the J call TRBJ2-7; 11 bases line up with TRBD2. Trimming took 0 bases from V and 6 from J; bases not matched to a gene: 4. Germline V gives CDR1 SGHAT, CDR2 FQDESV (reference sequence). The CDR3 has 15 amino acids. The CDR3 spells CASSLALLAGVEQYF. The CDR3 DNA sequence: TGTGCCAGCAGCTTAGCGCTACTAGCGGGAGTCGAGCAGTACTTC.

The chain is built from TRBV29-1 and TRBJ2-5; D is uncertain. Gene TRBJ2-7 matches the end of the DNA better, so the J call may be wrong. CDR1 and CDR2 (germline): SQVTM, ANQGSEA. There are 11 residues in the CDR3. CDR3 region: CSVRRSYEQYF. As DNA, the CDR3 is TGCAGCGTTCGACGGAGCTACGAGCAGTACTTC.

The chain combines TRBV6-6 with TRBJ2-1, with unresolved D. CDR1 MNHNY and CDR2 SVGAGI come from the germline V gene (reference sequence). The V gene lost 3 bases and the J gene lost 3 bases, with 9 bases spanning the gap. The CDR3 consists of 14 residues. CDR3 DNA: TGTGCCAGCAGTTATGGAAACAACTACAATGAGCAGTTCTTC. Translated, it gives CASSYGNNYNEQFF.

The chain combines TRBV20-1 with TRBJ2-7; D gene unclear. Germline-derived CDR1 and CDR2 are DFQATT and SNEGSKA (reference sequence). The germline V and J ends were trimmed by 3 bases and 4 bases, with 7 bases remaining between them. This CDR3 region has 11 residues. The CDR3: CSASFQYEQYF. DNA of the CDR3: TGCAGTGCTAGTTTTCAATACGAGCAGTACTTC.

Details on this clone: Within the sample, other DNA sequences also encode this same CDR3. The chain is built from TRBV5-1 and TRBJ2-1; maybe TRBD2 (5 bases). The germline CDR1 and CDR2 sequences are SGHRS and YFSETQ. The CDR3 contains 13 residues. V was shortened by 0 bases and J by 7 bases, with 8 bases between the two germline ends. The CDR3 DNA sequence: TGCGCCAGCAGCTTGGCTTCGGGGAATGAGCAGTTCTTC. Amino acids: CASSLASGNEQFF.

The CDR3 nucleotides read TGTGCCAGCAGCTTCGCCCAGGGGCCGAGCACAGATACGCAGTATTTT. It specifies CASSFAQGPSTDTQYF. This rearrangement joins TRBV7-9 to TRBJ2-3, with a tentative D call TRBD1 (6 bases). Trimming left V 3 bases short and J 0 bases short, with 13 bases between. Germline CDR1 SEHNR, CDR2 FQNEAQ (reference sequence). CDR3 length equals 16 residues. Full variable domain (missing parts from reference TRBV7-9 and TRBJ2-3): DTGVSQNPRHKITKRGQNVTFRCDPISEHNRLYWYRQTLGQGPEFLTYFQNEAQLEKSRLLSDRFSAERPKGSFSTLEIQRTEQGDSAMYLCASSFAQGPSTDTQYFGPGTRLTVL.

With respect to this clone: Other DNA sequences of this sample code for an identical CDR3. The genes are TRBV4-1 and TRBJ1-1; D unclear. The V end lost 0 bases, the J end lost 0 bases, and 5 bases lay between the germline ends. This CDR3 region has 14 residues. Germline V gene lookup returns CDR1 MGHRA and CDR2 YSYEKL. The CDR3 reads CASSQDPVNTEAFF. CDR3 in DNA: TGCGCCAGCAGCCAAGACCCAGTGAACACTGAAGCTTTCTTT.

The CDR3 protein is CACRSGANVLTF. DNA for the CDR3: TGTGCCTGCCGCTCTGGGGCCAACGTCCTGACTTTC. V usage is TRBV30 and J usage is TRBJ2-6; D call uncertain. The CDR3 runs to 12 residues. The germline gives CDR1 GTSNPN, CDR2 SVGIG (reference sequence). The V gene lost 6 bases and the J gene lost 0 bases, with 3 bases spanning the gap.

This chain connects TRBV28 to TRBJ2-2; D ambiguous. CDR3 length: 12 residues. V lost 6 bases to trimming and J lost 5 bases, with 7 bases between them. From germline, CDR1 is MDHEN and CDR2 SYDVKM. CDR3 nucleotide sequence: TGTGCCAGCAGCCCTCGGACCGGGGAGCTGTTTTTT. The encoded protein is CASSPRTGELFF. The full variable domain, rest sourced from reference TRBV28 and TRBJ2-2, is DVKVTQSSRYLVKRTGEKVFLECVQDMDHENMFWYRQDPGLGLRLIYFSYDVKMKEKGDIPEGYSVSREKKERFSLILESASTNQTSMYLCASSPRTGELFFGEGSRLTVL.

The rearrangement joins TRBV7-8 to TRBJ2-7; 9 nucleotides align to TRBD1. Germline CDR1 reads SGHVS; CDR2 reads FQNEAQ. J was trimmed by 7 bases and V by 5 bases; bases with no gene match: 15. The CDR3 covers 16 residues. CDR3 sequence: CASSPPTGGAVIEQYF. The CDR3 DNA is TGTGCCAGCAGCCCCCCAACAGGGGGCGCGGTGATTGAGCAGTACTTC.

The CDR3 coding sequence is TGTGCCAGCAGCTTTGCCGGGACAGGGGTATACGAGCAGTACTTC. Its translation is CASSFAGTGVYEQYF. The J gene is TRBJ2-7, the V gene TRBV9, with TRBD1 matching 10 bases. The CDR3 extends over 15 amino acids. Trimming took 4 bases from V and 4 from J; bases not matched to a gene: 8. CDR1 is SGDLS and CDR2 is YYNGEE in the germline V gene. The full variable domain, its missing parts supplied by reference TRBV9 and TRBJ2-7, is DSGVTQTPKHLITATGQRVTLRCSPRSGDLSVYWYQQSLDQGLQFLIQYYNGEERAKGNILERFSAQQFPDLHSELNLSSLELGDSALYFCASSFAGTGVYEQYFGPGTRLTVT.

This clone was recorded a few times. Other DNA sequences within the sample encode an identical CDR3. The chain carries TRBV18 and TRBJ1-1; 7 bases are shared with TRBD1. J lost 4 bases, V lost 3 bases, and 5 bases had no gene match. This CDR3 spans 14 amino acids. The germline V gene has CDR1 KGHSH and CDR2 LQKENI. The CDR3 sequence is CASSPDRVGTEAFF. The CDR3 nucleotides are TGTGCCAGCTCACCCGACAGGGTGGGCACTGAAGCTTTCTTT.

The rearrangement links TRBV6-1 to TRBJ2-2; no reliable D call. The CDR3 extends over 14 amino acids. The V gene's germline CDR1 is MNHNS and CDR2 SASEGT. V was trimmed by 2 bases and J by 4 bases, leaving 8 bases between them. CDR3 region: CASSERPFTGELFF. Here the CDR3 DNA reads TGTGCCAGCAGTGAAAGGCCATTCACCGGGGAGCTGTTTTTT.

The chain couples TRBV9 to TRBJ2-3; D gene ambiguous. The CDR3 covers 14 residues. Germline assignment: CDR1 SGDLS and CDR2 YYNGEE. V lost 1 base and J 2 bases, leaving 8 bases between the germline ends. The CDR3 coding sequence is TGTGCCAGCAGCGTACAAATACTCACAGATACGCAGTATTTT. Translating it yields CASSVQILTDTQYF.